What follows are 4 T cell receptor beta chains derived from one specimen sequenced in a study of Graves' ophthalmopathy and Graves' hyperthyroidism. The sequenced template was RNA, covering the TCR beta CDR3 region. The first-round RT-PCR employed HTBI primers together with the Qiagen OneStep RT-PCR kit. A multiplex PCR was then performed as the second round. Each CDR3 protein is one row after TCRdb ran MiXCR on the multiplex PCR reads. The table shows roughly 700,000 distinct CDR3 sequences, with 35% to 50% occurring only once. The sample was peripheral blood. The receptors stem from an adult man with Graves' ophthalmopathy.

The chain employs TRBV6-6 and TRBJ2-5; 7 bases map to TRBD2. The germline gives CDR1 MNHNY, CDR2 SVGAGI (reference sequence). The CDR3 has 14 residues. V lost 5 bases, J lost 3 bases, and 6 bases stayed unmatched. CDR3 DNA sequence: TGTGCCAGCAGTCTGATAACTAGCGAAGAGACCCAGTACTTC. Its protein product is CASSLITSEETQYF.

This clonotype was seen repeatedly, ten times or more. The chain recombines TRBV5-1 with TRBJ1-1; 7 positions match TRBD1. This CDR3 has 12 amino acids. Germline V gene lookup returns CDR1 SGHRS and CDR2 YFSETQ. Germline trimming cut 3 bases from V and 7 bases from J; bases unmatched to any gene: 3. The CDR3 protein is CASSWGDSEAFF. CDR3 coding DNA: TGCGCCAGCAGCTGGGGGGACAGTGAAGCTTTCTTT.

The sample holds many counts of this clonotype. The chain has TRBV27 and TRBJ2-5; D ambiguous. The germline V gene encodes CDR1 MNHEY and CDR2 SMNVEV (reference sequence). Trimming stripped 3 bases from V and 1 base from J, with 6 bases between. This CDR3 has 13 amino acids. The CDR3 reads CASSFNSQETQYF. CDR3 in DNA: TGTGCCAGCAGTTTTAACAGCCAAGAGACCCAGTACTTC.

This chain uses TRBV29-1 with TRBJ1-2, with D unclear. CDR1 is SQVTM, CDR2 ANQGSEA, per germline. V was shortened by 6 bases and J by 12 bases, with 23 bases between the two germline ends. The CDR3 has 13 residues. As DNA, the CDR3 is TGCAGCGTACTGAGGGTGGGAGAGCGGGAGGACACCTTC. Protein: CSVLRVGEREDTF. The full variable domain, its missing parts supplied by reference TRBV29-1 and TRBJ1-2, is SAVISQKPSRDICQRGTSLTIQCQVDSQVTMMFWYRQQPGQSLTLIATANQGSEATYESGFVIDKFPISRPNLTFSTLTVSNMSPEDSSIYLCSVLRVGEREDTFGSGTRLTVV.